This T cell receptor beta chain appears in the sequencing data of a study of cytomegalovirus exposure and HLA in healthy donors (dated by TCRdb to about 2017). Study-level background: In an earlier analysis of under 750 of the donors, under 300 Gb of sequence data and some 100 million unique TCR beta sequences from about 190 million T cells were reported. The aim of the study was to test whether cataloging public T cell receptors could identify signatures of past pathogen exposure. The study combined high-throughput TCR immunosequencing, statistical association of individual TCRs with disease status, and machine learning to predict cytomegalovirus infection status. The study profiled the T cell repertoires of around 700 subjects by immunosequencing and related them to cytomegalovirus serostatus. Every discovery cohort repertoire had been produced on one sequencing platform. A handful of DR-DQ haplotypes were handled as single units for association and clustering because linkage in the cohort was strong. The later analysis used no new phenotypic data to find candidate immune exposures, relying instead on TCR beta sequences and their occurrence across donors. Donor age, sex, ethnicity and CMV serostatus were collected together with the repertoire data. In an earlier analysis of 550 to 700 of the donors, high-throughput TCR beta sequencing was used to judge whether each TCR beta V gene segment behaved as functional or pseudogenic. In a later analysis, previously published TCR beta repertoires from 550 to 700 donors were re-analyzed and high-resolution HLA genotyping was added so that TCR occurrence patterns could be studied. Of the roughly 390 genotyped donors, approximately 83% fell in the genetic ancestry cluster associated with self-reported Caucasian donors. Besides the first cohort of approximately 710 subjects, a separate validation cohort made up of roughly 120 different subjects was used. Genome-wide SNP genotypes for about 65% of the roughly 670 donors were used in a later genetic analysis, which treated that subset as a discovery cohort. Both class I and class II loci were covered by HLA typing, at four-digit resolution. Among around 400 genotyped donors of the cohort, an average of roughly 240,000 unique TCR beta nucleotide sequences were sequenced per donor, around 20% of them non-productive. An early release that covered around 590 HLA-typed donors contained approximately 290 gigabases of sequencing data and 75 million to 100 million unique TCR sequences. Typing coverage differed by locus: A, B, C, DRB1 and DQB1 were typed in about 620-640 donors, DQA1 in around 500, DPA1 in 606, and DPB1 in approximately 450. Broad study findings and their caveats: Because HLA typing was missing for some donors at each locus, association tests included only the typed subset. In an earlier analysis of about 550 of the donors, most TCR beta V segments were observed in productive rearrangements about 87% or about 30% of the time, broadly matching IMGT annotations. In vitro tests confirmed that a few of the cytomegalovirus-associated TCR beta chains recognize cytomegalovirus antigens. A further reported finding was that TCR beta sequences accurately predicted the HLA-A and HLA-B alleles for most subjects in the first cohort. In a later genetic analysis, a missense DCLRE1C variant was associated with V-gene and J-gene trimming of TCR beta chains, and the association was replicated in an independent cohort. In this cohort, only TCR beta chains were sequenced, and detectable features were limited by the absence of alpha or paired-chain data. Most TCR sequences were seen in very few donors, while some public TCRs were found in many individuals. The sequencing pipeline was judged likely to have produced a cluster of highly shared sequence variants as a technical artifact. According to a later analysis, parvovirus B19, influenza, CMV and Epstein-Barr virus appeared linked to several top co-occurrence clusters. Immune exposure information for the cohort was limited to CMV serostatus. Strong co-occurrence of HLA alleles, especially DR and DQ, made assigning TCR associations to individual alleles difficult. A total of roughly 160 TCR beta chains were listed by the study as associated with cytomegalovirus. Correlated functional status among segregating V segments might reflect linkage disequilibrium, but an unknown experimental factor could not be ruled out. Compared with equally common non-associated chains, HLA-associated TCR beta chains in a later analysis were more clonally expanded and had lower generation probabilities. In both the original and validation cohorts, the classifier was reported to diagnose cytomegalovirus status with high specificity and sensitivity. The earlier analysis of 587 of the donors excluded some 16 rarely observed V segments, including chromosome 9 orphons, because counts were too low. A later analysis found that most CMV-associated TCR beta chains appeared HLA-restricted, with HLA associations seemingly driven largely by CMV exposure. A later genetic analysis reported fewer N-insertions in productive TCRs among donors in an Asian-associated ancestry cluster than the roughly 700-donor mean. At a false discovery rate of 0.05, a later analysis linked some 17,000 TCR beta sequences to specific HLA alleles. Some IMGT-functional V segments, including TRBV6-2 and TRBV6-3, could not be distinguished by the 87-base-pair reads and were therefore excluded. In a later analysis, TCR association rates were found to vary across HLA loci, with the most associated TCRs seen for DRB1 alleles and the fewest for HLA-C alleles. Roughly uniform sequencing depth across donors was assumed in presence/absence analyses, although this assumption may not hold. According to the authors, the approach could potentially be generalized to other disease states and immunological phenotypes.

The CDR3 covers 16 residues, taking in both the cysteine and the phenylalanine. Just the 48-base CDR3 DNA is kept, in frame starting at base 1. CDR1 MNHEY and CDR2 SMNVEV are derived from the germline V gene (reference sequence). V is pruned by 3 bases and J by 5 bases, leaving 5 bases of the junction without a gene match. Worth noting for this clone: The clone's antigen remains unknown. It has no much larger one-base neighbor in the sample; base qualities were not kept.

The cohort comprised some 680 healthy bone marrow donors. Cohort members were all nominally healthy when sampled, although unrecorded immune exposures were likely present. The donor was CMV seronegative and was included in the group of over 300 seronegative cohort members. A peripheral blood sample was provided by each donor, and peripheral blood mononuclear cells were used for TCR beta sequencing. Genomic DNA extraction from the blood cell samples was performed with the Qiagen DNeasy Blood Extraction Kit. The protocol used for the library was the immunoSEQ multiplex PCR assay. For the multiplex PCR, a mixture combining 60 forward primers for TCR Vbeta segments and 13 reverse primers for TCR Jbeta segments was used. A multiplex PCR assay on genomic DNA amplified the CDR3 region of rearranged TCR beta genes. The Illumina HiSeq System was used to sequence the amplified TCR beta libraries as 87-base-pair reads. Under the source paper's analysis protocol: In a later analysis, tens of millions of unique TCR beta chains were counted across the 650 to 700 repertoires, and around 11 million of these chains were shared by at least two donors. Raw reads were error-corrected and collapsed into unique sequences by a nearest-neighbor algorithm in which closely related sequences were merged to remove PCR and sequencing errors. Alignment of CDR3 sequences to IMGT reference sequences was used to assign V, D and J gene segments. For a sequence to be retained, at least a six-nucleotide match to both a V gene segment and a J gene segment was required. A rearrangement was called productive if the CDR3 had no stop codons and remained in frame with V and J, and every other rearrangement was called non-productive. CDR3 was defined by IMGT convention, running from the second conserved V-encoded cysteine to the conserved J-encoded phenylalanine. The earlier analysis of about 570 of the donors excluded any sequence lacking an unambiguous match to a single V gene segment. In an earlier analysis of about 590 of the donors, a V segment was called functional when productive rearrangements were above 56.7%, and segregating when the standard deviation between donors exceeded 5%. A statistical classification framework was built to diagnose cytomegalovirus status from the catalog of TCR beta chain sequences. In a later analysis, V and J genes were assigned by comparing TCR nucleotide sequences against IMGT/GENE-DB human TR gene sequences. In a later analysis, CDR3 sequences and most-parsimonious VDJ recombination scenarios were assigned using the TCRdist pipeline. In a later analysis, each TCR beta chain was defined by its CDR3 amino acid sequence together with its V-gene family, and reads lacking a unique V-gene family were excluded. To address suspected cross-contamination and a sequencing artifact, a later analysis removed roughly 580 highly shared, low-generation-probability nucleotide sequences. A later analysis calculated a clonal expansion index for each public chain from normalized within-repertoire ranks of inferred template counts. A later analysis computed generation probabilities with a VDJ recombination model fitted to out-of-frame rearrangements, and checked the results against IGoR. Hypergeometric tests were used in a later analysis to score TCR-TCR, TCR-HLA and TCR-CMV co-occurrence, with a repertoire-size bias correction applied to the TCR pairs. A later analysis estimated false discovery rates by permuting HLA or CMV assignments 20 times. In a later analysis, co-occurring TCRs were grouped using DBSCAN, and TCRdist sequence similarity was added for clustering within HLA-allele-positive subsets. For co-occurrence clustering, repertoires with fewer than 30,000 or more than 120,000 public chains were excluded, along with five or six repertoires with anomalous nucleotide sharing. Entries here come from immuneACCESS through TCRdb and include only in-frame sequences with V and J called. Some clones fail to appear in such tables; in the studies checked, an unresolved V gene covers under half of the shortfall, and the cause of the remainder is unknown. The V and J calls and the clone size are those of that table, but D and trimming were determined from the DNA. The sample has some 180,000 clones on record, roughly 90% of them singletons. The ten largest make up 1% to 1.4% of the sample.

Recombination joined TRBV27 with TRBJ2-3, with 13 bases in between that match TRBD2. The material sequenced was PBMCs. The clonotype originates from a boy younger than 10 in good health and CMV-seronegative. Read as DNA, the sequence is TGTGCCAGCAGTTTTGGTGGACTAGCGGGAGTAGATACGCAGTATTTT. Its protein product is CASSFGGLAGVDTQYF.